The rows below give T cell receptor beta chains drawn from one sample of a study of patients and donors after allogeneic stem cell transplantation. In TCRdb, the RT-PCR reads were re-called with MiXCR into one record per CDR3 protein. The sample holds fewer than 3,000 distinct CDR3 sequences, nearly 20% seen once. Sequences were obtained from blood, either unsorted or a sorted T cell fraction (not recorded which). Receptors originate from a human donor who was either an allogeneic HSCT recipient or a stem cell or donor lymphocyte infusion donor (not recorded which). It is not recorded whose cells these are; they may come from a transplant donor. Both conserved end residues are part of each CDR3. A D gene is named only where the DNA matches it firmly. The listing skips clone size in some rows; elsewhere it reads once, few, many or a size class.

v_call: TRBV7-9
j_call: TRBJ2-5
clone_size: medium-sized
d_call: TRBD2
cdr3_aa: CASSRPTSGETQYF
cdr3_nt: TGTGCCAGCAGCCGCCCGACTAGCGGAGAGACCCAGTACTTC

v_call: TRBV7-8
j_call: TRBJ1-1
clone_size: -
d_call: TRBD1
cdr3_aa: CASSRHWTGVEAFF
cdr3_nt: TGTGCCAGCAGCCGCCACTGGACAGGGGTTGAAGCTTTCTTT

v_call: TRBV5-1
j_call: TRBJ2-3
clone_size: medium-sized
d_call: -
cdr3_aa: CASGLSADTQYF
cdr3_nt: TGCGCCAGCGGACTGAGTGCAGATACGCAGTATTTT

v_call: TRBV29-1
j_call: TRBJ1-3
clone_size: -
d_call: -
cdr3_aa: CSVDSGNTIYF
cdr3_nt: TGCAGCGTTGACTCTGGAAACACCATATATTTT

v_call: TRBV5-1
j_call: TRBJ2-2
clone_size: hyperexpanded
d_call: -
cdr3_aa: CASSLDAGLTGELFF
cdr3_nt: TGCGCCAGCAGCTTGGATGCAGGGCTAACCGGGGAGCTGTTTTTT

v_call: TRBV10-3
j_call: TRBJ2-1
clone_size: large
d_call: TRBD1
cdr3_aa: CAISPRQGRSNEQFF
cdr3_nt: TGTGCCATCAGCCCACGACAGGGAAGATCCAATGAGCAGTTCTTC

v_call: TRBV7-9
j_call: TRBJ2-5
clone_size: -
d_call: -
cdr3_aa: CASSLSPGAGETQYF
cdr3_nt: TGTGCCAGCAGCTTAAGCCCGGGGGCAGGGGAGACCCAGTACTTC

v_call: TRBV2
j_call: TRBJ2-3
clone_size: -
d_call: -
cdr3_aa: CASSPESRTDTQYF
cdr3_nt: TGTGCCAGCAGCCCCGAGAGCCGCACAGATACGCAGTATTTT

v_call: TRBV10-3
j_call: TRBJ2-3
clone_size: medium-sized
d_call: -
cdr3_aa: CASRGPADTQYF
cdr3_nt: TGTGCCTCGCGGGGCCCGGCAGATACGCAGTATTTT

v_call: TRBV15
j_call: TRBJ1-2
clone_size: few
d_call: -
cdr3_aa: CATSPRGQPNGYTF
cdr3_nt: TGTGCCACCAGCCCCCGAGGACAGCCTAATGGCTACACCTTC

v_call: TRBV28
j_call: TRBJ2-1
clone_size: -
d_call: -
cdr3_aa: CASTLAWRGNEQFF
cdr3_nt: TGTGCCAGCACCCTCGCCTGGAGGGGCAATGAGCAGTTCTTC

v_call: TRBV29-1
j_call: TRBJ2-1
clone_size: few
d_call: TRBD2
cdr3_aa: CSVGTSTYNEQFF
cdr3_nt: TGCAGCGTCGGGACTAGCACCTACAATGAGCAGTTCTTC

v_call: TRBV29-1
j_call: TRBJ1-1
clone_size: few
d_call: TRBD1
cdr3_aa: CSVGQVNTEAFF
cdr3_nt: TGCAGCGTAGGACAGGTGAACACTGAAGCTTTCTTT

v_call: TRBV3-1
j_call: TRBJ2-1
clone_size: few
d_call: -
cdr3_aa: CASRLTGDNEQFF
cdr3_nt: TGTGCCAGCAGACTTACAGGAGACAATGAGCAGTTCTTC

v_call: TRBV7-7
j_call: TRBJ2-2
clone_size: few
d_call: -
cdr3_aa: CASSLGTQNTGELFF
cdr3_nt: TGTGCCAGCAGCTTAGGGACACAAAACACCGGGGAGCTGTTTTTT

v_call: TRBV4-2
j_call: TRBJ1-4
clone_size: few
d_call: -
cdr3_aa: CASSQDVGPNEKLFF
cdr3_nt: TGTGCCAGCAGCCAAGATGTAGGCCCTAATGAAAAACTGTTTTTT

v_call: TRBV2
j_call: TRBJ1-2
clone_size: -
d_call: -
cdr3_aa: CASSESYGYTF
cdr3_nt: TGTGCCAGCAGTGAGAGCTATGGCTACACCTTC

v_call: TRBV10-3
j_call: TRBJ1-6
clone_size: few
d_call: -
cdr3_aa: CAISEQGYNSPLHF
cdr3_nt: TGTGCCATCAGTGAGCAGGGGTATAATTCACCCCTCCACTTT

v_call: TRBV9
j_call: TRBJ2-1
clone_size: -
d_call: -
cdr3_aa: CASSVADYNEQFF
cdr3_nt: TGTGCCAGCAGCGTAGCCGACTACAATGAGCAGTTCTTC

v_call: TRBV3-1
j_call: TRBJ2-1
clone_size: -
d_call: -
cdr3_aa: CASSQLNQQFF
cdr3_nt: TGTGCCAGCAGCCAGTTAAATCAGCAGTTCTTC

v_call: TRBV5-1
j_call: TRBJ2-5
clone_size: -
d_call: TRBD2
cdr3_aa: CASRSGGALETQYF
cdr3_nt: TGCGCCAGCAGAAGCGGGGGGGCCTTAGAGACCCAGTACTTC

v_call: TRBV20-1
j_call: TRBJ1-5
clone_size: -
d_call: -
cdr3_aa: CSAVASGYRSNQPQHF
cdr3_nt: TGCAGTGCAGTTGCTTCAGGGTATCGTAGCAATCAGCCCCAGCATTTT

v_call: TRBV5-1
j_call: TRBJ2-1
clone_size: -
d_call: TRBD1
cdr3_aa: CASSGPGQEGNEQFF
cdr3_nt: TGCGCCAGCAGCGGACCGGGACAGGAAGGCAATGAGCAGTTCTTC

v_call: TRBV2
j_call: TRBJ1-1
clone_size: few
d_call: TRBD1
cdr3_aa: CASSGTGFEAFF
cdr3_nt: TGTGCCAGCAGTGGGACAGGGTTCGAAGCTTTCTTT

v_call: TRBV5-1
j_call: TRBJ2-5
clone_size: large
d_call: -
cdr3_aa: CASSSTLETQYF
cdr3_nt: TGCGCCAGCAGCTCGACTCTAGAGACCCAGTACTTC

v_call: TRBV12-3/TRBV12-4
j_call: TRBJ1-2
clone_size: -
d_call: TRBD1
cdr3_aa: CASSSRTGGADGYTF
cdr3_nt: TGTGCCAGCAGTTCTAGGACAGGGGGCGCGGATGGCTACACCTTC

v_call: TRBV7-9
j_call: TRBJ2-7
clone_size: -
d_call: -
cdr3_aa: CASTQSSYEQYF
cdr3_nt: TGTGCCAGCACTCAGAGCTCCTACGAGCAGTACTTC

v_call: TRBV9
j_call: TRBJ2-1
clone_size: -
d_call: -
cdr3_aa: CASSERTEYNEQFF
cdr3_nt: TGTGCCAGCAGCGAGCGGACGGAATACAATGAGCAGTTCTTC

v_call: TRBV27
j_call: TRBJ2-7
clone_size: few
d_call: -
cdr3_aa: CASSFSRTSSYEQYF
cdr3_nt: TGTGCCAGCAGTTTTTCAAGGACGAGCTCCTACGAGCAGTACTTC

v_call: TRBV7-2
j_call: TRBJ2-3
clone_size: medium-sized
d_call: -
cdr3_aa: CASSLRAGNTDTQYF
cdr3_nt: TGTGCCAGCAGCTTGCGGGCGGGGAACACAGATACGCAGTATTTT

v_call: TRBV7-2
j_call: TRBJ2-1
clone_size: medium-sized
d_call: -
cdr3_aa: CASSHPSYNEQFF
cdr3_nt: TGTGCCAGCAGCCACCCGAGTTACAATGAGCAGTTCTTC

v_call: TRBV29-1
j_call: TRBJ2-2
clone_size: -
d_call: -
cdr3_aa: CSASGDSDTGELFF
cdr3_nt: TGCAGCGCCTCGGGGGACTCGGACACCGGGGAGCTGTTTTTT

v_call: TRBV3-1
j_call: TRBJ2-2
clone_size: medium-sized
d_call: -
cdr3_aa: CASSQGRTANTGELFF
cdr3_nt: TGTGCCAGCAGCCAAGGGCGGACTGCGAACACCGGGGAGCTGTTTTTT

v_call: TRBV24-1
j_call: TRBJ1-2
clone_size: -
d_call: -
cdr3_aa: CATSGPPPNYGYTF
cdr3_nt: TGTGCCACCAGTGGTCCACCACCCAACTATGGCTACACCTTC

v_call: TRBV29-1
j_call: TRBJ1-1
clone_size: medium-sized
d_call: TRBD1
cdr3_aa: CSAEGQLNTEAFF
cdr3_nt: TGCAGCGCCGAGGGACAGTTAAACACTGAAGCTTTCTTT

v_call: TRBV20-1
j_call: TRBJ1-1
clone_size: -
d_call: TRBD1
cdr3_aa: CSAGTGGVGTEAFF
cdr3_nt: TGCAGTGCTGGTACAGGGGGCGTGGGCACTGAAGCTTTCTTT

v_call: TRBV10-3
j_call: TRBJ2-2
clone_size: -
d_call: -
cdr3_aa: CAISEMTGGTGELFF
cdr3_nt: TGTGCCATCAGTGAGATGACAGGTGGCACCGGGGAGCTGTTTTTT

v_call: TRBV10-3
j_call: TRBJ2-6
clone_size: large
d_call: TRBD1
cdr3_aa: CAITQGVPSGANVLTF
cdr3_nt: TGTGCCATCACACAGGGGGTCCCCTCTGGGGCCAACGTCCTGACTTTC

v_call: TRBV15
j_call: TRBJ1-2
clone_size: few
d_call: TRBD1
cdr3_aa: CATSQDRVTYGYTF
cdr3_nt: TGTGCCACCAGTCAGGACAGGGTGACCTATGGCTACACCTTC

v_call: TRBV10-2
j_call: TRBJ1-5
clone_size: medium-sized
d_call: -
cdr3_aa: CASSESGGSQPQHF
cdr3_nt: TGCGCCAGCAGTGAGTCGGGGGGGAGTCAGCCCCAGCATTTT

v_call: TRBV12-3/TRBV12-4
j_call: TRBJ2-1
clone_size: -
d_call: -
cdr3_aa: CASSLEPFYEFF
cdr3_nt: TGTGCCAGCAGTTTGGAACCGTTTTACGAGTTCTTC

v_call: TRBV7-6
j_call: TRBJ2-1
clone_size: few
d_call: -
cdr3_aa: CASSVQGHNEQFF
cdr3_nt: TGTGCCAGCAGCGTACAGGGACACAATGAGCAGTTCTTC

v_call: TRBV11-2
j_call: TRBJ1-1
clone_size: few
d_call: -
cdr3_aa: CASRSYGGLFTEAFF
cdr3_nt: TGTGCCAGCAGATCGTACGGGGGTTTGTTCACTGAAGCTTTCTTT

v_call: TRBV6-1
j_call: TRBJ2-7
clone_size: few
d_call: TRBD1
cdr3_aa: CASRGQIYSSYEQYF
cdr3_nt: TGTGCCAGCCGGGGACAGATTTACTCGTCCTACGAGCAGTACTTC

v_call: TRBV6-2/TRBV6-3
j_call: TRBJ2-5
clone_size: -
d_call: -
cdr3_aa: CASSYSSGGFQETQYF
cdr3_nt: TGTGCCAGCAGTTACTCGTCGGGGGGCTTCCAAGAGACCCAGTACTTC

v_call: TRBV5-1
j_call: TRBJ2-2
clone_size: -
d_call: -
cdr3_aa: CASSFRTGELFF
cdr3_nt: TGCGCCAGCAGCTTCCGGACCGGGGAGCTGTTTTTT

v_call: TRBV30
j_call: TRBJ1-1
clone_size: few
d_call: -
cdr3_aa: CAWRMNTEAFF
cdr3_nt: TGTGCCTGGAGAATGAACACTGAAGCTTTCTTT

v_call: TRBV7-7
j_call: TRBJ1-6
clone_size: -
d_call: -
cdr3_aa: CASSLDEGSPLHF
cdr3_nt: TGTGCCAGCAGCTTAGACGAGGGGTCACCCCTCCACTTT

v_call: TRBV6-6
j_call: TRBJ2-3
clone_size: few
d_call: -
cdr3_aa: CASTQSVSTDTQYF
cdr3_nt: TGTGCCAGCACCCAATCGGTCAGCACAGATACGCAGTATTTT

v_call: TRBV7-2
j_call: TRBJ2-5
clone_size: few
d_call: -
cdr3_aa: CASSARETQYF
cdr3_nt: TGTGCCAGCAGCGCTCGGGAGACCCAGTACTTC

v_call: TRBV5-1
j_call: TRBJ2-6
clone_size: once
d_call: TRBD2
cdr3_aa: CASSHGRGSSGANVLTF
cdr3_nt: TGCGCCAGCAGCCATGGGAGGGGCAGCTCTGGGGCCAACGTCCTGACTTTC

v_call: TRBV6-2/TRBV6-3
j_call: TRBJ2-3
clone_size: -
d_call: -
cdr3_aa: CASSYSMWGTDTQYF
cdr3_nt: TGTGCCAGCAGTTACTCGATGTGGGGGACAGATACGCAGTATTTT

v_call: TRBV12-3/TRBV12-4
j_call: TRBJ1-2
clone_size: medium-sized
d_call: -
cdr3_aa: CASSQSGNYGYTF
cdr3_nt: TGTGCCAGCAGCCAATCCGGGAACTATGGCTACACCTTC

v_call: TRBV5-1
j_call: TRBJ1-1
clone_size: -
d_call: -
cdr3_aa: CASSLVRGETEAFF
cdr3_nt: TGCGCCAGCAGCTTGGTGCGGGGAGAAACTGAAGCTTTCTTT

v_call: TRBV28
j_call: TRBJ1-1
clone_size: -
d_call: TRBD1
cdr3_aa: CASSPGGGQGQRTEAFF
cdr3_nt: TGTGCCAGCAGTCCGGGAGGCGGACAGGGGCAGCGCACTGAAGCTTTCTTT

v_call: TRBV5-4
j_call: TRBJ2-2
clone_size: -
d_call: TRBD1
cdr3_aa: CASTTPTGGYTGELFF
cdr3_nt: TGTGCCAGCACCACCCCGACAGGGGGTTACACCGGGGAGCTGTTTTTT